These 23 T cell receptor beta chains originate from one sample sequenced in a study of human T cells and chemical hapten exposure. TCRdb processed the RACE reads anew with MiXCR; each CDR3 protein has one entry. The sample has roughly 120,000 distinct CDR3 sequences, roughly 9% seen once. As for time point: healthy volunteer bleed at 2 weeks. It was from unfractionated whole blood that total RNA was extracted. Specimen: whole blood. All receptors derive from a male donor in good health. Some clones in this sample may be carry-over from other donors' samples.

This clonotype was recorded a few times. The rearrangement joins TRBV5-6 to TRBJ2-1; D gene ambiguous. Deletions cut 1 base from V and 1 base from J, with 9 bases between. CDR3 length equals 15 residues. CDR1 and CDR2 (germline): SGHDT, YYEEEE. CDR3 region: CASSLFPSSYNEQFF. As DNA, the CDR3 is TGTGCCAGCAGCTTGTTTCCGAGTTCCTACAATGAGCAGTTCTTC.

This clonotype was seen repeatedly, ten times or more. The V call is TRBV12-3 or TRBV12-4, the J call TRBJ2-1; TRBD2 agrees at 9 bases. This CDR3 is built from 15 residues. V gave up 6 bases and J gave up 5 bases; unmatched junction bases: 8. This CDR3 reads CASRRAGGTDNEQFF. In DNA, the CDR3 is TGTGCCAGCAGGAGAGCGGGGGGTACCGACAATGAGCAGTTCTTC.

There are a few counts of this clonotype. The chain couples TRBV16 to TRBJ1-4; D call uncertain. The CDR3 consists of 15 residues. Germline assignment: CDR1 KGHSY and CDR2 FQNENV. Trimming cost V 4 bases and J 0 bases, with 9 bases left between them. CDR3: CASSRPRATNEKLFF. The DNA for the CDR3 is TGTGCCAGCAGCCGCCCCCGGGCAACTAATGAAAAACTGTTTTTT.

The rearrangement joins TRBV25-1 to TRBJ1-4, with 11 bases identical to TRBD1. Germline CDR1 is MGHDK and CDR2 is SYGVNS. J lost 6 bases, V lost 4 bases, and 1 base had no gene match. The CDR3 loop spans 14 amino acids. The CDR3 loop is CASSGTGGDEKLFF. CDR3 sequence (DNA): TGTGCCAGCAGTGGGACAGGGGGCGATGAAAAACTGTTTTTT. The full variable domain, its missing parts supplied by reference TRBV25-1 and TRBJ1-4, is EADIYQTPRYLVIGTGKKITLECSQTMGHDKMYWYQQDPGMELHLIHYSYGVNSTEKGDLSSESTVSRIRTEHFPLTLESARPSHTSQYLCASSGTGGDEKLFFGSGTQLSVL.

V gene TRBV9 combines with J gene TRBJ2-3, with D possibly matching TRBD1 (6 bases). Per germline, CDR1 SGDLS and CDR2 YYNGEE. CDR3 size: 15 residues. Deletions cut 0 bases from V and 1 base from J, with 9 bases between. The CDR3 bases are TGTGCCAGCAGCGTAGAGTGGGGGCGCACAGATACGCAGTATTTT. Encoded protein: CASSVEWGRTDTQYF.

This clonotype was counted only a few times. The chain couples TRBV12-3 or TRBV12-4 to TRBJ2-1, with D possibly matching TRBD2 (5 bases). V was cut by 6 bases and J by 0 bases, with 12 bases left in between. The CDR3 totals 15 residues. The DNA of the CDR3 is TGTGCCAGCAGGCCCTCGGGGAGCTCCTACAATGAGCAGTTCTTC. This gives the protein CASRPSGSSYNEQFF.

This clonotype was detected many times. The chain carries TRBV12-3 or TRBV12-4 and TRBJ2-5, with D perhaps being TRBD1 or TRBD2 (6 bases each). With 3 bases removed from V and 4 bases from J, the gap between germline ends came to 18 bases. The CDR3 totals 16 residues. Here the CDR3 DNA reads TGTGCCAGCAGTTTGGGAGGAGGGGGAGAGGGAGAGACCCAGTACTTC. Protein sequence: CASSLGGGGEGETQYF.

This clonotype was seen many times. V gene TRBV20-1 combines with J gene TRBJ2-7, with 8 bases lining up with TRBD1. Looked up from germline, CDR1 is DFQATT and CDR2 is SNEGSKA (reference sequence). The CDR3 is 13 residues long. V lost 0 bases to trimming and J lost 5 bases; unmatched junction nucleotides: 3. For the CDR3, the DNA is TGCAGTGCTAGAGAACCAGGGGGCGACGAGCAGTACTTC. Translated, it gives CSAREPGGDEQYF.

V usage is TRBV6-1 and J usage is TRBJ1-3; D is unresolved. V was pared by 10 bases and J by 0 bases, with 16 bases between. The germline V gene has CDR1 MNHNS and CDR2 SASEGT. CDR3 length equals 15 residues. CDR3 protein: CAIAARVSSGNTIYF. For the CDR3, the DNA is TGTGCCATCGCGGCCCGAGTGAGCTCTGGAAACACCATATATTTT.

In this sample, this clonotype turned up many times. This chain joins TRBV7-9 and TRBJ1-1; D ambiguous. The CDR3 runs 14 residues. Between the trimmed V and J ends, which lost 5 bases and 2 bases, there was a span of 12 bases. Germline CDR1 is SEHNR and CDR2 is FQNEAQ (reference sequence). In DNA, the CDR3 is TGTGCCAGCAGCCCGCCCCGTTCTAACACTGAAGCTTTCTTT. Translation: CASSPPRSNTEAFF.

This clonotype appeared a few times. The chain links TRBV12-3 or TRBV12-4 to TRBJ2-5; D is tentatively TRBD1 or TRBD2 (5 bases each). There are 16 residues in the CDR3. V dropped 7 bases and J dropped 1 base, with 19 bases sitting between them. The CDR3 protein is CASMRSGGALQETQYF. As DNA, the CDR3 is TGTGCCAGCATGAGGTCTGGGGGAGCCCTCCAAGAGACCCAGTACTTC.

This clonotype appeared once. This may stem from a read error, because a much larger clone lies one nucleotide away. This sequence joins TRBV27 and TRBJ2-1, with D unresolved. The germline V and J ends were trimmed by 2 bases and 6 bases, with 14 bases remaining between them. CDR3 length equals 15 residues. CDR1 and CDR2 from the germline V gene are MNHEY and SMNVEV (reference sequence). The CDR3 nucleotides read TGTGCCAGCAGTTTACCCGAGTCGAGGTGCAATGAGCAGTTCTTC. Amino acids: CASSLPESRCNEQFF.

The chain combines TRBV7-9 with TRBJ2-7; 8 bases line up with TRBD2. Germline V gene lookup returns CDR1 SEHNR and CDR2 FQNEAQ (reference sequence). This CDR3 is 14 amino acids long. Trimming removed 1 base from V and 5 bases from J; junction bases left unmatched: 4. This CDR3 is CASSLVLAGNEQYF. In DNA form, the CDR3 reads TGTGCCAGCAGCTTAGTGCTAGCGGGCAACGAGCAGTACTTC.

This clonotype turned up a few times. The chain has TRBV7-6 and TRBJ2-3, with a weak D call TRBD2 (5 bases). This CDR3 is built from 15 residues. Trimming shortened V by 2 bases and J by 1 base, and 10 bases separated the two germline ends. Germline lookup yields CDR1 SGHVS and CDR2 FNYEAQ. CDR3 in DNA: TGTGCCAGCAGCTTATCCGAGGGAGGCACAGATACGCAGTATTTT. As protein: CASSLSEGGTDTQYF.

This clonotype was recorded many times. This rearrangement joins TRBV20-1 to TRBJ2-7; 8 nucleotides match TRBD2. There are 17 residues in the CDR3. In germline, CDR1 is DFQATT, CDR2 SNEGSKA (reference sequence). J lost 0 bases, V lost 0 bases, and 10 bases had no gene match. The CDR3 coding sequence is TGCAGTGCTAGAGATCGGCTCAGCGGGGGTTCCTCCTACGAGCAGTACTTC. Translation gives CSARDRLSGGSSYEQYF.

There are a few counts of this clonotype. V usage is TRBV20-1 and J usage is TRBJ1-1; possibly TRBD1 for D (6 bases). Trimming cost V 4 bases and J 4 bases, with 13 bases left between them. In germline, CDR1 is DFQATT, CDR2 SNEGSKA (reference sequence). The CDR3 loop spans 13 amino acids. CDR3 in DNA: TGCAGTGCTATAGAGGGGGAAGGCACTGAAGCTTTCTTT. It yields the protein CSAIEGEGTEAFF.

CDR3 in amino acids: CASSDSVSGANVLTF. The CDR3 bases are TGTGCCAGCAGCGATAGTGTCTCTGGGGCCAACGTCCTGACTTTC. The V call is TRBV27, the J call TRBJ2-6, with D uncertain. The V end was cut by 6 bases, the J end by 0 bases, with 9 bases between. Looked up from germline, CDR1 is MNHEY and CDR2 is SMNVEV (reference sequence). This CDR3 has 15 amino acids.

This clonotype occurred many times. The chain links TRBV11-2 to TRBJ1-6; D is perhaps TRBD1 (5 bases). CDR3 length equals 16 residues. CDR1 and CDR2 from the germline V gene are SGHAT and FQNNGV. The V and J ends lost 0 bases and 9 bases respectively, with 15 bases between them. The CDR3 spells CASSLESRRRGSPLHF. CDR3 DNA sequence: TGTGCCAGCAGCTTAGAGAGCCGTCGAAGGGGTTCACCCCTCCACTTT. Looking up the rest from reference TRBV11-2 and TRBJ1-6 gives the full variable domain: EAGVAQSPRYKIIEKRQSVAFWCNPISGHATLYWYQQILGQGPKLLIQFQNNGVVDDSQLPKDRFSAERLKGVDSTLKIQPAKLEDSAVYLCASSLESRRRGSPLHFGNGTRLTVT.

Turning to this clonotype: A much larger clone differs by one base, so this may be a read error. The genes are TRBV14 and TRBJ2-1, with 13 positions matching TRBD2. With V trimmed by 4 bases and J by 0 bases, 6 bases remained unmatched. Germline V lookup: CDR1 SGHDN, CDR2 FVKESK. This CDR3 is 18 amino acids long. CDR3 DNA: TGTGCCAGCAGCCCCGGACTAGCGGGGGACAGCTCCTACAATGAGCAGTTCTTC. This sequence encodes CASSPGLAGDSSYNEQFF. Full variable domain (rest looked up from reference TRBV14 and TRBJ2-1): EAGVTQFPSHSVIEKGQTVTLRCDPISGHDNLYWYRRVMGKEIKFLLHFVKESKQDESGMPNNRFLAERTGGTYSTLKVQPAELEDSGVYFCASSPGLAGDSSYNEQFFGPGTRLTVL.

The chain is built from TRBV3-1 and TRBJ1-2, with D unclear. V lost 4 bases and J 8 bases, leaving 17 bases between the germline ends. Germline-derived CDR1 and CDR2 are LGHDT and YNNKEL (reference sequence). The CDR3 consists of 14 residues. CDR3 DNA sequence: TGTGCCAGCAGCCTAGAAGGCGCGCTGATCGGCTACACCTTC. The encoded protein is CASSLEGALIGYTF.

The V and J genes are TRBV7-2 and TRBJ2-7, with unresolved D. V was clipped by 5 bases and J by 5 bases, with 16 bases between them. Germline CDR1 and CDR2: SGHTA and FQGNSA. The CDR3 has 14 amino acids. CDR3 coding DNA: TGTGCCAGCAGCCCGTGGGTGGGAACCCACGAGCAGTACTTC. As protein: CASSPWVGTHEQYF.

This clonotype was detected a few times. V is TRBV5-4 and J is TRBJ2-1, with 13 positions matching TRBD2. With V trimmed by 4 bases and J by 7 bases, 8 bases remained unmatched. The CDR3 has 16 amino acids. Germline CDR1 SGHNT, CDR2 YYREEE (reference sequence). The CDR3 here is CASSQGQLAGGNEQFF. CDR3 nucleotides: TGTGCCAGCAGCCAGGGCCAACTAGCGGGGGGGAATGAGCAGTTCTTC.

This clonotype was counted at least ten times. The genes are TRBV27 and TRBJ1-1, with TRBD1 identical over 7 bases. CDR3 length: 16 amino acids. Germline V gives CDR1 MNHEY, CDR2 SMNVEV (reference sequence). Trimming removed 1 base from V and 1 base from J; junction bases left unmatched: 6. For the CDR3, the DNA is TGTGCCAGCAGTTTATACAGTTGGACAGGGAACACTGAAGCTTTCTTT. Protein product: CASSLYSWTGNTEAFF.